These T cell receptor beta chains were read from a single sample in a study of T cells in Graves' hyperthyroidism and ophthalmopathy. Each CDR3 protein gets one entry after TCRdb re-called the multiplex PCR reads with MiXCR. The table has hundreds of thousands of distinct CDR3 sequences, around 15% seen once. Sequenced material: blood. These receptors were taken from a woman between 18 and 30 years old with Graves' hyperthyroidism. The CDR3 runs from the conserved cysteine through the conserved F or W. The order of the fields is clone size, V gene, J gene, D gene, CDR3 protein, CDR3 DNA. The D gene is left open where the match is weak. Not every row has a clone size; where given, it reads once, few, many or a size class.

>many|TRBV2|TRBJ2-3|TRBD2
CASSEGLGTSGRMKTDTQYF
TGTGCCAGCAGTGAAGGGTTGGGGACTAGCGGGAGAATGAAGACAGATACGCAGTATTTT
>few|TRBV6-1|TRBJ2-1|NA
CASSEIRASNNEQFF
TGTGCCAGCAGTGAAATCCGGGCTAGCAACAATGAGCAGTTCTTC
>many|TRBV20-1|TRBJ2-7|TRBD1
CSARDRGQGRSYEQYF
TGCAGTGCTAGAGATCGGGGACAGGGGCGATCCTACGAGCAGTACTTC
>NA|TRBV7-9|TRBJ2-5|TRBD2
CASSLVGTSLLAAQYF
TGTGCCAGCAGCTTAGTTGGGACTAGCCTGCTTGCGGCCCAGTACTTC
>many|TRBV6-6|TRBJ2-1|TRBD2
CASSYFGLAESNNEQFF
TGTGCCAGCAGTTACTTCGGACTAGCGGAAAGCAACAATGAGCAGTTCTTC
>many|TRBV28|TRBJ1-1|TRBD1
CASRETGLRRRNTEAFF
TGTGCCAGCAGGGAGACAGGGCTTAGAAGGAGGAACACTGAAGCTTTCTTT
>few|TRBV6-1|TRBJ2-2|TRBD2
CASSYPPPTAGHTGELFF
TGTGCCAGCAGTTATCCCCCTCCTACAGCGGGACACACCGGGGAGCTGTTTTTT
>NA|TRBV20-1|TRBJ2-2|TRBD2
CSARGTSGNTGELFF
TGCAGTGCTAGAGGGACTAGCGGGAACACCGGGGAGCTGTTTTTT
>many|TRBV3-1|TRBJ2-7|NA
CASSPSVFKAQRERYEQYF
TGTGCCAGCAGCCCTTCCGTCTTTAAAGCCCAACGGGAGAGATACGAGCAGTACTTC
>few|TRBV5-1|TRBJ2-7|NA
CASNTEPNYEQYF
TGCGCCAGCAACACCGAACCGAACTACGAGCAGTACTTC
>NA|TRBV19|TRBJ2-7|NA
CASSPGIGSYEQYF
TGTGCCAGTAGTCCCGGAATCGGCTCCTACGAGCAGTACTTC
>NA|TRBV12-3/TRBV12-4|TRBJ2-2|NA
CASSPRTGNTGEPFF
TGTGCCAGCAGTCCCCGGACTGGGAACACCGGGGAGCCGTTTTTT
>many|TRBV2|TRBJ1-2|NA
CASSEAGEYTF
TGTGCCAGCAGTGAAGCGGGGGAATACACCTTC
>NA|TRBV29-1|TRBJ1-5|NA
CSVAPSEDQPQHF
TGCAGCGTCGCCCCGTCGGAAGATCAGCCCCAGCATTTT
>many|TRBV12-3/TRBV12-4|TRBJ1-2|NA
CASSLRDTSNYGYTF
TGTGCCAGCAGTCTCCGGGACACATCTAACTATGGCTACACCTTC
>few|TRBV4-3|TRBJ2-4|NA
CASSPGIAKNIQYF
TGCGCCAGCAGCCCCGGAATAGCCAAAAACATTCAGTACTTC
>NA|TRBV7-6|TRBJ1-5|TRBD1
CASSLRGTGGVKGGYQPQHF
TGTGCCAGCAGCTTGCGGGGGACAGGGGGCGTAAAGGGAGGTTATCAGCCCCAGCATTTT
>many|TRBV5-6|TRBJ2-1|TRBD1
CASSQGTGPGSEQFF
TGTGCCAGCAGCCAGGGGACAGGACCGGGGAGTGAGCAGTTCTTC
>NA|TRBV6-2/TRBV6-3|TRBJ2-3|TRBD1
CASSLIGTGRLTDTQYF
TGTGCCAGCAGTTTGATTGGGACAGGGCGGCTTACAGATACGCAGTATTTT
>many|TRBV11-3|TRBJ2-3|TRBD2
CASSLDSGRHTQYF
TGTGCCAGCAGCTTAGATAGCGGGAGGCATACGCAGTATTTT
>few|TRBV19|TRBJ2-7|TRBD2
CASSIAGRLAGPASYEQYF
TGTGCCAGTAGTATAGCTGGGAGACTAGCGGGCCCAGCATCCTACGAGCAGTACTTC
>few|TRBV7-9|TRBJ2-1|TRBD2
CASSSASGRAVNEQFF
TGTGCCAGCAGCTCGGCTAGCGGGAGGGCCGTAAATGAGCAGTTCTTC
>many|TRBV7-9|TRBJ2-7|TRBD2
CASSGERELYEQYF
TGTGCCAGCAGCGGAGAGCGGGAGTTGTACGAGCAGTACTTC
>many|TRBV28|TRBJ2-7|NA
CASTTRRWDTGEEYEQYF
TGTGCCAGCACCACTAGGCGGTGGGACACCGGAGAAGAGTACGAGCAGTACTTC
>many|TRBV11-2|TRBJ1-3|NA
CASSQTGHHFSGNTIYF
TGTGCCAGCAGTCAAACAGGACACCACTTCTCTGGAAACACCATATATTTT
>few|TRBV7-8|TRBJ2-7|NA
CASSLTGDWSSYEQYF
TGTGCCAGCAGCTTAACGGGGGACTGGAGCTCCTACGAGCAGTACTTC